This TCR beta chain was sequenced for a study of shared T cell receptors in the human thymus. Sequencing was performed with immunoSEQ multiplex PCR; in TCRdb, only in-frame clones are kept and a portion is missing. This table has around 730,000 clones, 75% to 90% appearing once. Germline assignment: CDR1 LNHDA and CDR2 SQIVND (reference sequence). V gave up 5 bases and J gave up 1 base; unmatched junction bases: 13. The CDR3 spans 19 residues. These same records also appear under a second study, on human thymus T cells. That source adds: Those donating were healthy Finnish infants in corrective surgery for congenital heart defects. Thymus pieces cut out during corrective heart surgery were the tissue that was used. Usage of V and J genes appeared biased in thymic and blood repertoires. The related literature has documented a marked overlap of thymic repertoires among unrelated individuals.

The receptor's source is a girl under three years old with a congenital heart defect. This rearrangement joins TRBV19 to TRBJ1-6, with 8 bases that match TRBD1. Sequencing input: thymocytes. The CDR3, as DNA: TGTGCCAGTAGTCTACCGCTGGACAGGGAGGGATCCTATAATTCACCCCTCCACTTT. Translated: CASSLPLDREGSYNSPLHF.